These T cell receptor beta chains were read from a single sample in a study of radiation and T cells in renal cell carcinoma. The table came from immunoSEQ multiplex PCR; TCRdb's copy has only in-frame clones and leaves some out. This table has around 120,000 clones, around four fifths appearing once. Sample: blood, taken from a patient whose treatment included radiotherapy and nephrectomy. Receptors originate from a woman aged 60 to 75 with renal cell carcinoma. Each CDR3 is given with its conserved first and last residue. The D gene is left open where the match is weak. Not every row has a clone size; where given, it reads once, few, many or a size class.

v_call: TRBV28
clone_size: NA
j_call: TRBJ2-7
d_call: TRBD1
cdr3_aa: CASRTGTGVREQYF
cdr3_nt: TGTGCCAGCAGAACCGGGACAGGGGTCCGGGAGCAGTACTTC

v_call: TRBV6-5
clone_size: few
j_call: TRBJ1-2
d_call: TRBD1
cdr3_aa: CASSYDNRGGGGYTF
cdr3_nt: TGTGCCAGCAGTTACGATAACAGGGGCGGCGGTGGCTACACCTTC

v_call: TRBV27
clone_size: NA
j_call: TRBJ1-2
d_call: NA
cdr3_aa: CASSSLRYYGYTF
cdr3_nt: TGTGCCAGCAGTTCGCTACGGTACTATGGCTACACCTTC

v_call: TRBV6-5
clone_size: NA
j_call: TRBJ1-4
d_call: NA
cdr3_aa: CASSRAGRDEKLFF
cdr3_nt: TGTGCCAGCAGTCGCGCGGGGCGCGATGAAAAACTGTTTTTT

v_call: TRBV19
clone_size: few
j_call: TRBJ2-6
d_call: NA
cdr3_aa: CASSIRRGSGANVLTF
cdr3_nt: TGTGCCAGTAGTATTCGAAGGGGATCTGGGGCCAACGTCCTGACTTTC

v_call: TRBV5-6
clone_size: many
j_call: TRBJ2-2
d_call: NA
cdr3_aa: CASSSWTVNTGELFF
cdr3_nt: TGTGCCAGCAGCTCGTGGACAGTCAACACCGGGGAGCTGTTTTTT

v_call: TRBV6-5
clone_size: NA
j_call: TRBJ2-3
d_call: TRBD1
cdr3_aa: CASSSRGTDTQYF
cdr3_nt: TGTGCCAGCAGTTCCAGGGGGACAGATACGCAGTATTTT

v_call: TRBV19
clone_size: NA
j_call: TRBJ2-7
d_call: TRBD2
cdr3_aa: CASSISGRAYEQYF
cdr3_nt: TGTGCCAGTAGTATTAGCGGGAGGGCCTACGAGCAGTACTTC

v_call: TRBV30
clone_size: NA
j_call: TRBJ2-7
d_call: NA
cdr3_aa: CAWSRRGGEQYF
cdr3_nt: TGTGCCTGGAGTCGTAGGGGGGGCGAGCAGTACTTC

v_call: TRBV27
clone_size: NA
j_call: TRBJ1-5
d_call: NA
cdr3_aa: CASSSQPSQPQHF
cdr3_nt: TGTGCCAGCAGTTCTCAGCCCAGTCAGCCCCAGCATTTT

v_call: TRBV7-6
clone_size: NA
j_call: TRBJ2-7
d_call: TRBD1
cdr3_aa: CASSPGDRDASAQYF
cdr3_nt: TGTGCCAGCAGCCCGGGCGACAGGGATGCTTCCGCGCAGTACTTC

v_call: TRBV27
clone_size: NA
j_call: TRBJ1-2
d_call: NA
cdr3_aa: CASSPLTGTHGYTF
cdr3_nt: TGTGCCAGCAGTCCGCTAACAGGGACCCATGGCTACACCTTC

v_call: TRBV7-9
clone_size: NA
j_call: TRBJ2-2
d_call: TRBD2
cdr3_aa: CASSLAGGKNTGELFF
cdr3_nt: TGTGCCAGCAGCTTAGCGGGGGGGAAGAACACCGGGGAGCTGTTTTTT

v_call: TRBV9
clone_size: NA
j_call: TRBJ1-5
d_call: NA
cdr3_aa: CASSVGESGANQPQHF
cdr3_nt: TGTGCCAGCAGCGTAGGGGAAAGTGGAGCAAATCAGCCCCAGCATTTT

v_call: TRBV15
clone_size: NA
j_call: TRBJ2-3
d_call: NA
cdr3_aa: CATSRDRTVGEDTQYF
cdr3_nt: TGTGCCACCAGCAGAGATAGAACGGTCGGGGAAGATACGCAGTATTTT

v_call: TRBV7-9
clone_size: NA
j_call: TRBJ1-1
d_call: NA
cdr3_aa: CASSLHGTTEAFF
cdr3_nt: TGTGCCAGCAGCTTGCATGGCACCACTGAAGCTTTCTTT

v_call: TRBV7-9
clone_size: NA
j_call: TRBJ2-1
d_call: TRBD2
cdr3_aa: CASSSGLANNEQFF
cdr3_nt: TGTGCCAGCAGCTCAGGACTAGCGAACAATGAGCAGTTCTTC

v_call: TRBV5-6
clone_size: NA
j_call: TRBJ2-7
d_call: TRBD1
cdr3_aa: CATHYTRDSTPVEQYF
cdr3_nt: TGTGCCACTCATTATACACGGGACAGCACCCCCGTCGAGCAGTACTTC

v_call: TRBV4-1
clone_size: NA
j_call: TRBJ1-1
d_call: NA
cdr3_aa: CASSQVRTTIEAFF
cdr3_nt: TGCGCCAGCAGCCAAGTTCGGACGACCATTGAAGCTTTCTTT

v_call: TRBV6-1
clone_size: NA
j_call: TRBJ1-1
d_call: NA
cdr3_aa: CASSESYYEAFF
cdr3_nt: TGTGCCAGCAGTGAAAGTTATTATGAAGCTTTCTTT

v_call: TRBV10-3
clone_size: NA
j_call: TRBJ1-3
d_call: NA
cdr3_aa: CAISDGDLSGNTIYF
cdr3_nt: TGTGCCATCAGTGACGGGGACCTCTCTGGAAACACCATATATTTT

v_call: TRBV6-5
clone_size: NA
j_call: TRBJ1-3
d_call: TRBD1
cdr3_aa: CASRPGGAYTIYF
cdr3_nt: TGTGCCAGCAGGCCAGGGGGCGCATACACCATATATTTT

v_call: TRBV27
clone_size: many
j_call: TRBJ1-1
d_call: NA
cdr3_aa: CASSDRFRDSAAEAFF
cdr3_nt: TGTGCCAGCAGTGATAGATTCCGGGACTCGGCCGCTGAAGCTTTCTTT

v_call: TRBV7-6
clone_size: once
j_call: TRBJ2-1
d_call: TRBD2
cdr3_aa: CASSLAVTSGSSEQFF
cdr3_nt: TGTGCCAGCAGCTTAGCAGTGACTAGCGGGAGTAGTGAGCAGTTCTTC

v_call: TRBV28
clone_size: NA
j_call: TRBJ2-7
d_call: TRBD1
cdr3_aa: CASSSPGGYEQYF
cdr3_nt: TGTGCCAGCAGCTCCCCAGGGGGCTACGAGCAGTACTTC

v_call: TRBV18
clone_size: once
j_call: TRBJ2-3
d_call: NA
cdr3_aa: CASSPPPGNTDTQYF
cdr3_nt: TGTGCCAGCTCACCTCCTCCGGGAAACACAGATACGCAGTATTTT

v_call: TRBV27
clone_size: NA
j_call: TRBJ2-1
d_call: TRBD2
cdr3_aa: CASRASGRAAHEQFF
cdr3_nt: TGTGCCAGCCGGGCTAGCGGGAGGGCCGCCCATGAGCAGTTCTTC

v_call: TRBV5-1
clone_size: NA
j_call: TRBJ2-5
d_call: TRBD1
cdr3_aa: CASSLRTGELSETQYF
cdr3_nt: TGCGCCAGCAGCTTACGGACAGGGGAACTCTCAGAGACCCAGTACTTC

v_call: TRBV6-1
clone_size: NA
j_call: TRBJ1-1
d_call: NA
cdr3_aa: CASFPTRHQNTEAFF
cdr3_nt: TGTGCCAGCTTCCCGACCAGGCACCAGAACACTGAAGCTTTCTTT

v_call: TRBV5-1
clone_size: NA
j_call: TRBJ1-4
d_call: NA
cdr3_aa: CASSGQGIPNEKLFF
cdr3_nt: TGCGCCAGCAGCGGTCAGGGGATCCCAAATGAAAAACTGTTTTTT

v_call: TRBV27
clone_size: NA
j_call: TRBJ1-1
d_call: NA
cdr3_aa: CASSSRPILNTEAFF
cdr3_nt: TGTGCCAGCAGTTCACGACCGATACTGAACACTGAAGCTTTCTTT

v_call: TRBV4-3
clone_size: NA
j_call: TRBJ2-6
d_call: NA
cdr3_aa: CASSQDGRSGANVLTF
cdr3_nt: TGCGCCAGCAGCCAAGATGGCAGGAGTGGGGCCAACGTCCTGACTTTC

v_call: TRBV15
clone_size: many
j_call: TRBJ1-1
d_call: TRBD1
cdr3_aa: CATSGYRGTEAFF
cdr3_nt: TGTGCCACCAGCGGATACAGGGGCACTGAAGCTTTCTTT

v_call: TRBV6-4
clone_size: NA
j_call: TRBJ1-1
d_call: TRBD1
cdr3_aa: CASSALGQSTEAFF
cdr3_nt: TGTGCCAGCAGTGCCTTGGGACAGTCCACTGAAGCTTTCTTT

v_call: TRBV10-3
clone_size: NA
j_call: TRBJ1-1
d_call: NA
cdr3_aa: CAITPTEINTEAFF
cdr3_nt: TGTGCCATCACCCCGACGGAGATTAACACTGAAGCTTTCTTT

v_call: TRBV6-4
clone_size: NA
j_call: TRBJ1-5
d_call: TRBD1
cdr3_aa: CASSEAGGGQPQHF
cdr3_nt: TGTGCCAGCAGTGAAGCAGGGGGCGGTCAGCCCCAGCATTTT

v_call: TRBV7-6
clone_size: NA
j_call: TRBJ1-2
d_call: NA
cdr3_aa: CASSLDPRHKALEANGYTF
cdr3_nt: TGTGCCAGCAGCTTAGACCCCCGACACAAAGCTCTGGAGGCAAATGGCTACACCTTC

v_call: TRBV19
clone_size: NA
j_call: TRBJ2-2
d_call: NA
cdr3_aa: CASSIGIGGLFF
cdr3_nt: TGTGCCAGTAGTATTGGTATCGGGGGGCTGTTTTTT

v_call: TRBV7-9
clone_size: few
j_call: TRBJ2-5
d_call: NA
cdr3_aa: CASSNVGLQETQYF
cdr3_nt: TGTGCCAGCAGCAACGTCGGCCTACAGGAGACCCAGTACTTC

v_call: TRBV10-3
clone_size: NA
j_call: TRBJ1-1
d_call: TRBD1
cdr3_aa: CAIRAGTGREAFF
cdr3_nt: TGTGCCATCAGGGCCGGGACAGGGCGTGAAGCTTTCTTT

v_call: TRBV18
clone_size: once
j_call: TRBJ2-2
d_call: TRBD2
cdr3_aa: CASSPRRTSGSFTGELFF
cdr3_nt: TGTGCCAGCTCACCACGACGGACTAGCGGGAGTTTCACCGGGGAGCTGTTTTTT

v_call: TRBV19
clone_size: NA
j_call: TRBJ2-7
d_call: NA
cdr3_aa: CASSIDSGLKGEQYF
cdr3_nt: TGTGCCAGTAGTATAGATTCGGGTCTAAAGGGCGAGCAGTACTTC

v_call: TRBV28
clone_size: NA
j_call: TRBJ2-2
d_call: NA
cdr3_aa: CASSEPDKQDTGELFF
cdr3_nt: TGTGCCAGCAGTGAACCCGATAAACAGGACACCGGGGAGCTGTTTTTT

v_call: TRBV2
clone_size: NA
j_call: TRBJ2-1
d_call: TRBD2
cdr3_aa: CASSVASGYNEQFF
cdr3_nt: TGTGCCAGCAGTGTGGCTAGCGGCTACAATGAGCAGTTCTTC

v_call: TRBV30
clone_size: NA
j_call: TRBJ2-7
d_call: NA
cdr3_aa: CAWSVESRYEQYF
cdr3_nt: TGTGCCTGGAGTGTAGAGTCCCGCTACGAGCAGTACTTC

v_call: TRBV7-2
clone_size: once
j_call: TRBJ2-2
d_call: NA
cdr3_aa: CASSLNGGGNTGELFF
cdr3_nt: TGTGCCAGCAGCTTAAACGGGGGTGGTAACACCGGGGAGCTGTTTTTT

v_call: TRBV19
clone_size: NA
j_call: TRBJ2-5
d_call: TRBD1
cdr3_aa: CASSLWAGGEETQYF
cdr3_nt: TGTGCCAGTAGCCTATGGGCAGGGGGAGAAGAGACCCAGTACTTC

v_call: TRBV19
clone_size: NA
j_call: TRBJ1-2
d_call: NA
cdr3_aa: CASSSQGVGGYTF
cdr3_nt: TGTGCCAGTAGTTCACAGGGTGTGGGCGGCTACACCTTC

v_call: TRBV7-6
clone_size: NA
j_call: TRBJ1-2
d_call: NA
cdr3_aa: CASSLGGNYGYTF
cdr3_nt: TGTGCCAGCAGCTTAGGGGGGAACTATGGCTACACCTTC

v_call: TRBV2
clone_size: few
j_call: TRBJ2-1
d_call: NA
cdr3_aa: CASSGPLPPGFF
cdr3_nt: TGTGCCAGCAGTGGTCCCTTGCCCCCTGGGTTCTTC

v_call: TRBV7-6
clone_size: NA
j_call: TRBJ2-5
d_call: NA
cdr3_aa: CASSRWGPQETQYF
cdr3_nt: TGTGCCAGCAGCCGCTGGGGCCCTCAAGAGACCCAGTACTTC

v_call: TRBV7-9
clone_size: few
j_call: TRBJ1-1
d_call: NA
cdr3_aa: CASSPPGHLNTEAFF
cdr3_nt: TGTGCCAGCAGCCCCCCGGGACACCTGAACACTGAAGCTTTCTTT

v_call: TRBV7-3
clone_size: NA
j_call: TRBJ2-2
d_call: NA
cdr3_aa: CASSLYQGPGTGELFF
cdr3_nt: TGTGCCAGCAGCTTATATCAGGGACCGGGCACCGGGGAGCTGTTTTTT

v_call: TRBV7-9
clone_size: NA
j_call: TRBJ1-6
d_call: NA
cdr3_aa: CASSFQEINSPLHF
cdr3_nt: TGTGCCAGCAGCTTTCAGGAGATTAATTCACCCCTCCACTTT